This T cell receptor beta chain came from a study of human T cells and chemical hapten exposure. A single record per CDR3 protein comes from TCRdb applying MiXCR to the RACE reads. The sample includes 120,000 to 150,000 distinct CDR3 sequences, about 11% seen only once; the top ten take roughly 1.4%. Deletions cut 6 bases from V and 3 bases from J, with 15 bases between. The germline gives CDR1 MGHDK, CDR2 SYGVNS. The CDR3 is 14 amino acids. Described time point: patch test 2, 6 weeks after DPC sensitization. Regarding treatment: therapeutic diphenylcyclopropenone sensitization with weekly scalp DPC. The sequencing used whole blood, collected in connection with sensitization to the hapten diphenylcyclopropenone (DPC). The TCR was taken from a woman aged 45-65 years with alopecia areata. Some clones in this sample may be carry-over from other donors' samples. The chain uses TRBV25-1 and TRBJ2-7, with D hard to call. The CDR3: CASSRFGPIYEQYF. The CDR3 nucleotides are TGTGCCAGCAGCCGGTTTGGACCTATCTACGAGCAGTACTTC.